This T cell receptor beta chain is from a study of yellow fever vaccine responses in identical twins. Study findings and constraints: Reportedly, twins' vaccine T cell responses looked partly convergent and partly personalized.

About this clonotype: Its matching antigen is unknown.

Using its own MiXCR run on the RT-PCR reads, TCRdb lists one record per CDR3 protein. The table has roughly 18,000 distinct CDR3 sequences, about 56% seen once. V lost 3 bases to trimming and J lost 7 bases, with 12 bases between them. Germline CDR1 reads MDHEN; CDR2 reads SYDVKM. CDR3 size: 14 residues. This sample comprised T cells from blood (PBMCs), unsorted or a sorted subset (not recorded which), obtained before or after yellow fever vaccination (not recorded which). This receptor was taken from a woman between 18 and 30 years old who received the yellow fever vaccine. V gene TRBV28 combines with J gene TRBJ2-2; possibly TRBD1 or TRBD2 for D (5 bases each). CDR3: CASSLALGVGELFF. CDR3 sequence (DNA): TGTGCCAGCAGTTTGGCCCTGGGGGTCGGGGAGCTGTTTTTT.